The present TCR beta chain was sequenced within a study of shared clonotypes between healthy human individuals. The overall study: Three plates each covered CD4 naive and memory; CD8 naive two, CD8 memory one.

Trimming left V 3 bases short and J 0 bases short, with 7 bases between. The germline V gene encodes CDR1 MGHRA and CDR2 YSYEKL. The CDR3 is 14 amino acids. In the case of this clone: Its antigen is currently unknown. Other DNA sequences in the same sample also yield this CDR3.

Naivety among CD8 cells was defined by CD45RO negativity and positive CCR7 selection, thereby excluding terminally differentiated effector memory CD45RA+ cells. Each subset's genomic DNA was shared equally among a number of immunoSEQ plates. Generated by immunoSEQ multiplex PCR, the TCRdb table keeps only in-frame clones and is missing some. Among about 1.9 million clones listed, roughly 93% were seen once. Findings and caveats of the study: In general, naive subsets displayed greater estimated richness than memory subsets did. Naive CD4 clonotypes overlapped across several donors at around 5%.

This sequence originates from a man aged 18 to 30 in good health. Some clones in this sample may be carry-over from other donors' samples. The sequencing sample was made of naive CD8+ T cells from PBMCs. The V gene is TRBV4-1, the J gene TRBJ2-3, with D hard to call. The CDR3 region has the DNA TGCGCCAGCAGCCATGGACCCAGCACAGATACGCAGTATTTT. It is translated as CASSHGPSTDTQYF.